This is a list of T cell receptor beta chains from one sample in a study of T cells after somatic rescue of genetic block. The protocol was immunoSEQ multiplex PCR, while the TCRdb copy is restricted to in-frame clones and leaves out a portion. Altogether 65,000 to 70,000 clones are present, approximately 90% being singletons, with the ten largest covering approximately 2.9%. The sequenced material came from peripheral blood mononuclear cells (PBMCs). Source of these receptors: a man aged 40-49 years. The CDR3 runs from the conserved cysteine through the conserved F or W. Each record gives: J gene, V gene, D gene, clone size, CDR3 DNA, CDR3 protein. A D gene is named only where the DNA matches it firmly. Size values are once, few and many counts, or a class for expanded clones, and some rows have none.

>TRBJ2-7|TRBV6-5|NA|NA
TGTGCCAGCAGTTACCACTCCTTC
CASSYHSF
>TRBJ2-3|TRBV11-3|NA|NA
TGTGCCAGCAGCTTAGGATACTACACAGATACGCAGTATTTT
CASSLGYYTDTQYF
>TRBJ1-2|TRBV14|TRBD1|once
TGTGCCAGCAGCCAACAGACAGGGGGTCGATATGGCTACACCTTC
CASSQQTGGRYGYTF
>TRBJ2-7|TRBV10-2|NA|NA
TGCGCCAGCAGTAAGGGGCTCAGCTCCTACGAGCAGTACTTC
CASSKGLSSYEQYF
>TRBJ1-6|TRBV11-2|NA|NA
TGTGCCAGCAGCTTAGCGGAGCGGAGCTCCTATAATTCACCCCTCCACTTT
CASSLAERSSYNSPLHF
>TRBJ1-6|TRBV4-2|NA|NA
TGTGCCAGCAGCCAAACTCCGGGATCTTATAATTCACCCCTCCACTTT
CASSQTPGSYNSPLHF
>TRBJ2-3|TRBV5-4|NA|NA
TGTGCCAGCAGCGAACCCTCTAGCACAGATACGCAGTATTTT
CASSEPSSTDTQYF
>TRBJ2-5|TRBV11-2|NA|NA
TGTGCCAGCAGCCTCCACGTGGAAGAGACCCAGTACTTC
CASSLHVEETQYF
>TRBJ1-1|TRBV5-1|NA|NA
TGCGCCAGCAGTCAAATTTTGCGGGGAGGAGCTGAAGCTTTCTTT
CASSQILRGGAEAFF
>TRBJ1-3|TRBV5-1|NA|NA
TGCGCCAGCAGCTGGGACGCCGCGTCCTTTGCTTTCTCTGGAAACACCATATATTTT
CASSWDAASFAFSGNTIYF
>TRBJ2-3|TRBV5-1|NA|NA
TGCGCCAGCAGCTTGAGTGGTAGCACAGATACGCAGTATTTT
CASSLSGSTDTQYF
>TRBJ2-1|TRBV6-5|TRBD2|NA
TGTGCCAGCAGTTTCAGGACTAGCGGGGGGCCGGGGGAGCAGTTCTTC
CASSFRTSGGPGEQFF
>TRBJ2-1|TRBV6-4|NA|NA
TGTGCCAGCAGTGACACGCCGGGTCTCTCCTACAATGAGCAGTTCTTC
CASSDTPGLSYNEQFF
>TRBJ1-1|TRBV2|NA|NA
TGTGCCAGCAGTGACGGGGGGAGAATCGCTGAAGCTTTCTTT
CASSDGGRIAEAFF
>TRBJ1-1|TRBV6-1|NA|NA
TGTGCCAGCAGTGATTCATCGGCAGTAAGCCGTGGCACTGAAGCTTTCTTT
CASSDSSAVSRGTEAFF
>TRBJ1-1|TRBV5-4|NA|NA
TGTGCCAGCATAGGACAGACGGTTACTGAAGCTTTCTTT
CASIGQTVTEAFF
>TRBJ2-1|TRBV4-3|TRBD2|NA
TGCGCCAGCAGCCAAGTCCGGGGCGGGAGTAATAATGAGCAGTTCTTC
CASSQVRGGSNNEQFF
>TRBJ2-1|TRBV28|NA|NA
TGTGCCAGCAGTTTATACGGGAGGGCCAGGGGGAATGAGCAGTTCTTC
CASSLYGRARGNEQFF
>TRBJ1-2|TRBV19|TRBD1|NA
TGTGCCAGTAGTGCCAACCAGGGGGTCGGCTACACCTTC
CASSANQGVGYTF
>TRBJ1-2|TRBV4-2|NA|once
TGTGCCAGCACCGGCGGGTTAGCTAACTATGGCTACACCTTC
CASTGGLANYGYTF
>TRBJ2-3|TRBV9|NA|NA
TGTGCCAGCAGCGTAGATCTGGGCACCAATACGCAGTATTTT
CASSVDLGTNTQYF
>TRBJ1-1|TRBV4-2|NA|NA
TGTGCCAGCAGCCAACAGGGAGATTTGGCTGAAGCTTTCTTT
CASSQQGDLAEAFF
>TRBJ2-1|TRBV5-4|TRBD2|NA
TGTGCCAGCAGCTTGGCACTAGCGGGAGGGAATGAGCAGTTCTTC
CASSLALAGGNEQFF
>TRBJ1-6|TRBV27|TRBD1|NA
TGTGCCAGCAGCGATCCCCGCAGGGGGAGCAACGCCCTCCACTTT
CASSDPRRGSNALHF
>TRBJ2-2|TRBV7-6|TRBD1|NA
TGTGCCAGCAGTCGGGACAGAGAGACCGGGGAGCTGTTTTTT
CASSRDRETGELFF
>TRBJ2-7|TRBV7-9|TRBD1|NA
TGTGCCAGCAGCCCACTCGGACAGGGGACCTACGAGCAGTACTTC
CASSPLGQGTYEQYF
>TRBJ2-3|TRBV27|NA|NA
TGTGCCAGCAGTCCCAAGCTAGCATTGGATACGCAGTATTTT
CASSPKLALDTQYF
>TRBJ1-5|TRBV2|NA|few
TGTGCCAGCAGGAATGGGAGAACTAGCAATCAGCCCCAGCATTTT
CASRNGRTSNQPQHF
>TRBJ2-7|TRBV28|TRBD2|NA
TGTGCCAGCAGCCACACCTCCAGCGGGGGATACGAGCAGTACTTC
CASSHTSSGGYEQYF
>TRBJ1-5|TRBV16|TRBD1|few
TGTGCCAGCAGCCCCGAGGGACAGGGGGACCAGCCCCAGCATTTT
CASSPEGQGDQPQHF
>TRBJ1-1|TRBV5-4|NA|NA
TGTGCCAGCAGCAGAGGGGGGGACACTGAAGCTTTCTTT
CASSRGGDTEAFF
>TRBJ2-2|TRBV19|TRBD2|NA
TGTGCCAGCTCCGGGGGGGGTCAAACGAACACCGGGGAGCTGTTTTTT
CASSGGGQTNTGELFF
>TRBJ2-1|TRBV19|NA|once
TGTGCCAGTATTGGCAATGAGCAGTTCTTC
CASIGNEQFF
>TRBJ1-5|TRBV27|NA|NA
TGTGCCAGCAGTTACCAATATAGCAATCAGCCCCAGCATTTT
CASSYQYSNQPQHF
>TRBJ2-3|TRBV7-9|TRBD1|once
TGTGCCAGCAGCTGGGGACAGAGCACAGATACGCAGTATTTT
CASSWGQSTDTQYF
>TRBJ1-1|TRBV28|NA|once
TGTGCCAGCAGTTTAGTCGGCGACACAGCTTTCTTT
CASSLVGDTAFF
>TRBJ2-7|TRBV6-5|NA|NA
TGTGCCAGCAGTCGAAACCGGGAGAGCTACGAGCAGTACTTC
CASSRNRESYEQYF
>TRBJ1-5|TRBV18|NA|NA
TGTGCCAGCTCACCCCAGGGGTTTAAGGGTAGCAATCAGCCCCAGCATTTT
CASSPQGFKGSNQPQHF
>TRBJ2-2|TRBV10-1|NA|NA
TGCGCCAGCAGTGACAGGGGAGGCACCGGGGAGCTGTTTTTT
CASSDRGGTGELFF
>TRBJ1-1|TRBV9|NA|NA
TGTGCCAGCAGCGCCAGGAACACTGAAGCTTTCTTT
CASSARNTEAFF
>TRBJ2-3|TRBV7-9|NA|once
TGTGCCAGCAGCCCCCGGACCAACACAGATACGCAGTATTTT
CASSPRTNTDTQYF
>TRBJ2-2|TRBV2|NA|NA
TGTGCCAGCAGGGAACAGGCCACCGGGGAGCTGTTTTTT
CASREQATGELFF
>TRBJ2-2|TRBV2|NA|NA
TGTGCCAGCAGTGAAGAGCGTTTTAACACCGGGGAGCTGTTTTTT
CASSEERFNTGELFF
>TRBJ2-1|TRBV21-1|NA|NA
TGTGCCAGCGGTAAGACAGGGGGTCAAAACAATGAGCAGTTCTTC
CASGKTGGQNNEQFF
>TRBJ1-4|TRBV10-3|NA|NA
TGTGCCATCAGCCTTGAGGGGCTGGGTGAAAAACTGTTTTTT
CAISLEGLGEKLFF
>TRBJ1-1|TRBV28|NA|once
TGTGCCAGCAGTTTAATGAACACTGAAGCTTTCTTT
CASSLMNTEAFF
>TRBJ2-2|TRBV2|TRBD2|NA
TGTGCCACGCCGACCCTATCGCTTGGCGGGAGATGGACCGGGGAGCTGTTTTTT
CATPTLSLGGRWTGELFF
>TRBJ2-2|TRBV5-1|NA|NA
TGCGCCAGCAGCTTCGGGGGTTTCCGGGAGCTGTTTTTT
CASSFGGFRELFF
>TRBJ2-1|TRBV5-6|TRBD2|NA
TGTGCCAGCAGCGTAAGCGGGGGGGCTCACAATGAGCAGTTCTTC
CASSVSGGAHNEQFF
>TRBJ2-2|TRBV1|NA|NA
TGCACCAGCAGCCCGAGGGGAGCGAACACCGGGGAGCTGTTTTTT
CTSSPRGANTGELFF
>TRBJ1-6|TRBV19|NA|NA
TGTGCCAGTAGTATGGGGGTGCGCCTACTCAATTCACCCCTCCACTTT
CASSMGVRLLNSPLHF
>TRBJ2-3|TRBV12-5|TRBD1|once
TGTGCTAGTGGTCAGGGGGACACAGATACGCAGTATTTT
CASGQGDTDTQYF
>TRBJ1-5|TRBV6-6|TRBD1|NA
TGTGCCGCCGGACAGGGGAACCAGCCCCAGCATTTT
CAAGQGNQPQHF
>TRBJ1-1|TRBV7-9|NA|NA
TGTGCCAGCAGCTTAGCAGAGGGCCTGAACACTGAAGCTTTCTTT
CASSLAEGLNTEAFF
>TRBJ2-2|TRBV5-5|TRBD2|NA
TGTGCCAGCAGCCTAACCGGGACTAGCGGTTTCACCGGGGAGCTGTTTTTT
CASSLTGTSGFTGELFF
>TRBJ2-7|TRBV18|NA|NA
TGTGCCAGCTCACCACCTGGGCAGGGTTACTACGAGCAGTACTTC
CASSPPGQGYYEQYF
>TRBJ1-1|TRBV4-1|NA|NA
TGCGCCAGCACCCCCGAGGCAGGAGTGAACACTGAAGCTTTCTTT
CASTPEAGVNTEAFF
>TRBJ1-2|TRBV6-5|NA|NA
TGTGCCACTCGAACCCGGACACCGGGAGGCTACACCTTC
CATRTRTPGGYTF